This entry lists 2 T cell receptor beta chains sequenced from one sample in a study of T cell repertoires in cytomegalovirus infection. MiXCR, applied by TCRdb to the reads, yields one record per CDR3 protein. The sample shows about 320,000 distinct CDR3 sequences, over 7.5% of them seen only once. The sequenced sample consisted of PBMCs. Receptors were obtained from a human donor in good health (CMV status not recorded). Some clones in this sample may be carry-over from other donors' samples.

This clonotype was detected a few times. The chain joins TRBV10-3 to TRBJ1-5, with TRBD1 matching over 10 bases. There are 16 residues in the CDR3. The germline V gene has CDR1 ENHRY and CDR2 SYGVKD. The ends lost 4 bases at V and 6 bases at J; junction bases unmatched: 9. The chain's CDR3 is CAISARDRGDSQPQHF. The CDR3 region has the DNA TGTGCCATCAGTGCCCGGGACAGGGGTGACAGTCAGCCCCAGCATTTT.

This clonotype was detected many times. This rearrangement joins TRBV28 to TRBJ1-5; D is unclear. Per germline, CDR1 MDHEN and CDR2 SYDVKM. The CDR3 consists of 14 residues. V shed 3 bases and J shed 7 bases, with 13 bases lying between them. CDR3 DNA: TGTGCCAGCAGTTTCCGGCGGGGTCAGCAGCCCCAGCATTTT. Its protein product is CASSFRRGQQPQHF.